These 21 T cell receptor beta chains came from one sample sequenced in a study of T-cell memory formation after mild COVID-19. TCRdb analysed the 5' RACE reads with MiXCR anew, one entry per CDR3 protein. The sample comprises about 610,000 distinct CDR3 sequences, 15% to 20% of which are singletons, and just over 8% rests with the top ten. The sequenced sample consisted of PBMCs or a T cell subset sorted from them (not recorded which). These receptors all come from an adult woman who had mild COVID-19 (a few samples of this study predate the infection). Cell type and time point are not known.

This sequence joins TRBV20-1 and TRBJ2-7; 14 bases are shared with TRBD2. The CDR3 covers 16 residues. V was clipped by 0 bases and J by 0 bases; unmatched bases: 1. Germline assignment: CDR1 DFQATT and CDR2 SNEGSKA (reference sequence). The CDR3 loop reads CSARDGTSGSSYEQYF. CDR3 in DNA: TGCAGTGCTAGAGATGGGACTAGCGGGAGCTCCTACGAGCAGTACTTC.

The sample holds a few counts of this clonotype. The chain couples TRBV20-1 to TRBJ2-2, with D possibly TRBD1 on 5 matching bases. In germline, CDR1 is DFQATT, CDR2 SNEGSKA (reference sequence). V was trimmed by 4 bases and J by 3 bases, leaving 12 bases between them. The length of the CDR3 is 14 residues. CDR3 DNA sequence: TGCAGTGCTACCCGACAGCCCCACACCGGGGAGCTGTTTTTT. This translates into CSATRQPHTGELFF.

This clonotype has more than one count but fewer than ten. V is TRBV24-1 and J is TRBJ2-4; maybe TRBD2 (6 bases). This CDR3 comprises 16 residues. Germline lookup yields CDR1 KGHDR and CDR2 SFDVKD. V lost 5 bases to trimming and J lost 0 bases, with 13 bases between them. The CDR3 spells CATSVGGMIAKNIQYF. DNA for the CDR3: TGTGCCACCAGTGTAGGAGGGATGATAGCCAAAAACATTCAGTACTTC.

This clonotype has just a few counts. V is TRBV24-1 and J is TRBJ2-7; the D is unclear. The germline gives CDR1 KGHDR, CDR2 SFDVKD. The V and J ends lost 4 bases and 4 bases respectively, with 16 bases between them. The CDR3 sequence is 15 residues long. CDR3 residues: CATSDGTIGRYEQYF. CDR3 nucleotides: TGTGCCACCAGTGACGGCACGATTGGCCGGTACGAGCAGTACTTC.

The DNA for the CDR3 is TGTGCCAGCAGCTTTCCGGGCTGGGTCACTGAAGCTTTCTTT. Translated, it gives CASSFPGWVTEAFF. The gene calls are TRBV5-4 and TRBJ1-1; D gene ambiguous. Trimming stripped 2 bases from V and 4 bases from J, with 12 bases between. CDR3 length: 14 amino acids. Germline lookup yields CDR1 SGHNT and CDR2 YYREEE (reference sequence).

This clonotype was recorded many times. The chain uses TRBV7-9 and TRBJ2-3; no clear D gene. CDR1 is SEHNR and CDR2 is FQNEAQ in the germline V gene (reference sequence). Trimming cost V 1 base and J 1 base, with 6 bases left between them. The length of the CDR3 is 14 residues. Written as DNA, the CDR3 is TGTGCCAGCAGCTTAGTGCTGGGCACAGATACGCAGTATTTT. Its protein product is CASSLVLGTDTQYF.

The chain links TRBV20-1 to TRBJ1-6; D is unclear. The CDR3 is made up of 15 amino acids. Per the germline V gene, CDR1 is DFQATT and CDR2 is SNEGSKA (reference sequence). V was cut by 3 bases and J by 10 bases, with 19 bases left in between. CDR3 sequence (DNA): TGCAGTGCTAGTCAAAACCCCTTTAGATGGTCACCCCTCCACTTT. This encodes CSASQNPFRWSPLHF.

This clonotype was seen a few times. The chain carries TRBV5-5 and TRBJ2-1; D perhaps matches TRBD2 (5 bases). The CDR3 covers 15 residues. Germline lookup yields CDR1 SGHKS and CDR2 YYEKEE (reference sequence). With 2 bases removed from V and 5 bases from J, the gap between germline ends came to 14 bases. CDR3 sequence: CASSLRASRHNEQFF. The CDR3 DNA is TGTGCCAGCAGCTTAAGGGCTAGCAGACACAATGAGCAGTTCTTC.

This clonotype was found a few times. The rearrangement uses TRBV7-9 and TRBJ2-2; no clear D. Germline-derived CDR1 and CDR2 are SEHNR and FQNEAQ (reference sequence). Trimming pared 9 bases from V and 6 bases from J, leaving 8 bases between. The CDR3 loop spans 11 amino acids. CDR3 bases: TGTGCCAGTAGTTGGGCCGGGGAGCTGTTTTTT. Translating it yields CASSWAGELFF.

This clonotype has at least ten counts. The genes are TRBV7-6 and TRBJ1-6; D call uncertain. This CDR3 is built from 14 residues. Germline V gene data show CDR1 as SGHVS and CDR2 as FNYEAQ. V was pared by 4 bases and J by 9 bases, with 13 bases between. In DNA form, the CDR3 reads TGTGCCAGCAGCTCCTCCGCAAGGAGTTCACCCCTCCACTTT. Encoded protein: CASSSSARSSPLHF.

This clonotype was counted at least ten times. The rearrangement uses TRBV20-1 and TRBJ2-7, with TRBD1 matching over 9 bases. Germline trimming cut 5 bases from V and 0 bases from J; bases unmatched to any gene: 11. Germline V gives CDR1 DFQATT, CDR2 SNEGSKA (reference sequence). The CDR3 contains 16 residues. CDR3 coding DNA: TGCAGTGCTCGCACACTTGACAGGGGGGACTCCTACGAGCAGTACTTC. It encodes CSARTLDRGDSYEQYF.

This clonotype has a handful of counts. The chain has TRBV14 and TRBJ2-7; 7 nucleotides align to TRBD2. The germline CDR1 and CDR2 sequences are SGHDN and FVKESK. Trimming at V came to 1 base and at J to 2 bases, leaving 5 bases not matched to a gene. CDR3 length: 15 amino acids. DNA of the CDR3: TGTGCCAGCAGCCAAGTCGCGGGAGTCCCCTACGAGCAGTACTTC. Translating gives CASSQVAGVPYEQYF.

CDR3 loop: CAITDSGNDGTQYF. CDR3 DNA: TGTGCCATCACCGACAGCGGGAACGATGGTACGCAGTATTTT. This chain joins TRBV10-3 and TRBJ2-3, with TRBD2 identical over 7 bases. V lost 7 bases and J lost 8; bases outside the gene matches: 12. This CDR3 is built from 14 residues. Germline-derived CDR1 and CDR2 are ENHRY and SYGVKD.

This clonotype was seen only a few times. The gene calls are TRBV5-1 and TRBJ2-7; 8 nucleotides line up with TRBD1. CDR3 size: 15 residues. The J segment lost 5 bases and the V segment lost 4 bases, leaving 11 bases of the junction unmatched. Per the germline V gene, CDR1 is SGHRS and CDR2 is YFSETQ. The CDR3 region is CASSDRQGTIHEQYF. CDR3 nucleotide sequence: TGCGCCAGCAGCGATAGACAGGGGACGATCCACGAGCAGTACTTC.

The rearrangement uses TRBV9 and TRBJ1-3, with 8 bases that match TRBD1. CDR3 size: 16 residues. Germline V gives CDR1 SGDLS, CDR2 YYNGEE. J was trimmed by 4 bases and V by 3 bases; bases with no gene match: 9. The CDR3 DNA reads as TGTGCCAGCAGCGCCGGAGACAGGGGCCTGGGAAACACCATATATTTT. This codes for CASSAGDRGLGNTIYF.

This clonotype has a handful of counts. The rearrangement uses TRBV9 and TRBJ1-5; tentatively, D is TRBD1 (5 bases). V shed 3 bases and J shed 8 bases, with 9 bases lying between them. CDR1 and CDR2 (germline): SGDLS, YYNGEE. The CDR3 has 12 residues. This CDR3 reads CASSARGEPQHF. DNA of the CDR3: TGTGCCAGCAGCGCCCGGGGCGAGCCCCAGCATTTT.

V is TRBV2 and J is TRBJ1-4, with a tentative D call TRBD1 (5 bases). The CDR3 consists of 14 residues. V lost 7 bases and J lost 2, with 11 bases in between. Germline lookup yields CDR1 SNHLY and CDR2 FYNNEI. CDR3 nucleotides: TGTGCCAGCACCCCAGGGTTTACTAATGAAAAACTGTTTTTT. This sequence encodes CASTPGFTNEKLFF.

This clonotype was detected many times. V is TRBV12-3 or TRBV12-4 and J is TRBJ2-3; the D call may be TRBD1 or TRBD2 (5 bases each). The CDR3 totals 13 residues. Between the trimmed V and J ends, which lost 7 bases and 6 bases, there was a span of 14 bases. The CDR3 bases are TGTGCCAGCACCCCGGGGCGCTGGGATACGCAGTATTTT. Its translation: CASTPGRWDTQYF.

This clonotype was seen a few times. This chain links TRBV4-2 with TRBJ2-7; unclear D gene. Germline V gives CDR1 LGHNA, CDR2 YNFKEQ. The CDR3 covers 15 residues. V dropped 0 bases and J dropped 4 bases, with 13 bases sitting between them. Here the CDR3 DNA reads TGTGCCAGCAGCCAAGAGGTTCATTGGAGATACGAGCAGTACTTC. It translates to CASSQEVHWRYEQYF.

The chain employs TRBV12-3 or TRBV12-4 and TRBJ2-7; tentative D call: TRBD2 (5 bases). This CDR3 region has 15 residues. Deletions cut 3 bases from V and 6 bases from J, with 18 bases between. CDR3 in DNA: TGTGCCAGCAGTTTTTTTGGCATCGGGGTTGGCGAGCAGTACTTC. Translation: CASSFFGIGVGEQYF.

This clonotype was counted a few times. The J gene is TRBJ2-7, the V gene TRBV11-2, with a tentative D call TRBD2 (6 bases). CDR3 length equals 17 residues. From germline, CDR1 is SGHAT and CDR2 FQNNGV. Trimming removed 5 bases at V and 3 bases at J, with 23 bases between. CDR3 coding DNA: TGTGCCAGCAGCCCGCCGATGGGGCTGAGGAGGGACTACGAGCAGTACTTC. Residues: CASSPPMGLRRDYEQYF.